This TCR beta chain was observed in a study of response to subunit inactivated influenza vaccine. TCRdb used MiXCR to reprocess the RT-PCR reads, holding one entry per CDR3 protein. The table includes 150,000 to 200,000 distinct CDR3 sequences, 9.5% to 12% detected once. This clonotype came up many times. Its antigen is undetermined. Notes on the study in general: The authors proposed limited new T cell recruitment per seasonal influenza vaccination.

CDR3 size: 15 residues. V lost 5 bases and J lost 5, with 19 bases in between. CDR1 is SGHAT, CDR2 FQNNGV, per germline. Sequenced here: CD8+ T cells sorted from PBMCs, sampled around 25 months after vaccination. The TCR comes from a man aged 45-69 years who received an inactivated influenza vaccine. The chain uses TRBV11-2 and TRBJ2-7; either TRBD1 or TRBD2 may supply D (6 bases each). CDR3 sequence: CASSERAGGLHEQYF. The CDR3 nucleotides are TGTGCCAGCAGCGAAAGAGCCGGGGGCCTCCACGAGCAGTACTTC.